A single sample gave rise to the 26 T cell receptor beta chains below, sequenced in a study of T-cell reconstitution after alpha-beta-depleted transplantation in children. The TCRbeta library incorporated unique molecular identifiers. Each CDR3 protein gets one entry after TCRdb re-called the PCR reads with MiXCR. Altogether roughly 70,000 distinct CDR3 sequences are present, approximately 5% being singletons, with the ten largest covering over 15%. The source was PBMCs, mostly from graft donor cells, collected 180 days after TCRalphabeta/CD19-depleted stem cell transplant. The receptor source for this set is a boy under two years old who had a stem cell transplant for acute myeloid leukemia, so the T cells may come from the graft donor.

The sample holds many counts of this clonotype. V and J are TRBV15 and TRBJ2-3; 10 bases are a match to TRBD2. The CDR3 loop spans 19 amino acids. Losses at the gene ends were 0 bases for V and 1 base for J; bases not matched to a gene: 10. Germline assignment: CDR1 LNHNV and CDR2 YYDKDF (reference sequence). The CDR3 region is CATSRDRGSGGLGTDTQYF. CDR3 coding DNA: TGTGCCACCAGCAGAGATCGCGGTAGCGGGGGGTTAGGCACAGATACGCAGTATTTT.

This clonotype was counted at least ten times. The rearrangement joins TRBV12-3 or TRBV12-4 to TRBJ2-1; 11 bases line up with TRBD1. V shed 2 bases and J 7 bases; nucleotides not matched to a gene: 7. The CDR3 is 16 residues long. The CDR3 loop reads CASSLRGQGARNEQFF. The CDR3 nucleotides are TGTGCCAGCAGTTTAAGAGGACAGGGGGCGCGAAATGAGCAGTTCTTC.

The sample holds many counts of this clonotype. The rearrangement links TRBV12-3 or TRBV12-4 to TRBJ2-2; D is unresolved. The V gene lost 3 bases and the J gene lost 1 base, with 15 bases spanning the gap. The CDR3 runs to 17 residues. The CDR3 sequence is CASSFPRDGRNTGELFF. Written as DNA, the CDR3 is TGTGCCAGCAGTTTTCCCCGTGACGGGCGGAACACCGGGGAGCTGTTTTTT.

The chain couples TRBV19 to TRBJ2-4; 8 nucleotides match TRBD2. Looked up from germline, CDR1 is LNHDA and CDR2 is SQIVND (reference sequence). The length of the CDR3 is 19 residues. Trimming removed 8 bases from V and 0 bases from J; junction bases left unmatched: 18. CDR3 nucleotide sequence: TGTGCCAGTTCTCCGGGGGGGGTAAACCTCGAAGGAGCCAAAAACATTCAGTACTTC. Residues: CASSPGGVNLEGAKNIQYF.

This clonotype was found many times. This chain joins TRBV29-1 and TRBJ2-3; 10 bases are a match to TRBD2. CDR1 is SQVTM, CDR2 ANQGSEA, per germline. This CDR3 contains 15 residues. Losses at the gene ends were 3 bases for V and 3 bases for J; bases not matched to a gene: 6. CDR3 sequence reads: CSVEGLTSGTDTQYF. The DNA for the CDR3 is TGCAGCGTTGAGGGACTGACTAGCGGGACAGATACGCAGTATTTT.

The table lists this clonotype with many counts. The V and J genes are TRBV4-3 and TRBJ2-2; D tentatively fits TRBD1 or TRBD2 (5 bases each). The CDR3 sequence is 16 residues long. V lost 4 bases and J 4 bases, leaving 16 bases between the germline ends. Germline loops: CDR1 LGHNA, CDR2 YSLEER. The CDR3 here is CASSLRGARVTGELFF. CDR3 DNA: TGCGCCAGCAGCCTAAGAGGGGCGCGGGTCACCGGGGAGCTGTTTTTT.

The table lists this clonotype with many counts. V is TRBV7-9 and J is TRBJ2-3; the match to TRBD1 covers 8 bases. The CDR3 has 12 residues. V lost 3 bases, J lost 12 bases, and 5 bases stayed unmatched. Germline-derived CDR1 and CDR2 are SEHNR and FQNEAQ (reference sequence). The CDR3 coding sequence is TGTGCCAGCAGCTTCGGACAGGGTATACAGTATTTT. Amino acid sequence: CASSFGQGIQYF.

In this sample, this clonotype turned up many times. CDR3 nucleotide sequence: TGCGCCAGCAGCCCCTTGACCCCCGGGACAGGGTATCCAAGCTCTGGAAACACCATATATTTT. Its translation: CASSPLTPGTGYPSSGNTIYF. The rearrangement uses TRBV4-1 and TRBJ1-3; 9 bases line up with TRBD1. This CDR3 is 21 amino acids long. The junction had 19 bases not matched to a gene; V was cut back by 4 bases and J by 0 bases. The germline V gene encodes CDR1 MGHRA and CDR2 YSYEKL.

This clonotype was counted many times. The rearrangement links TRBV7-8 to TRBJ1-1; a possible D gene is TRBD1 (6 bases). The length of the CDR3 is 16 residues. The germline CDR1 and CDR2 sequences are SGHVS and FQNEAQ. V lost 5 bases and J lost 5, with 21 bases in between. This chain's CDR3 is CASSLTREGGGTEAFF. CDR3 DNA: TGTGCCAGCAGCCTAACCCGTGAGGGAGGGGGTACTGAAGCTTTCTTT.

This clonotype came up many times. This rearrangement joins TRBV20-1 to TRBJ2-5; D could derive from TRBD1 or TRBD2 (6 bases each). CDR3 length: 12 residues. V lost 0 bases and J lost 6, with 8 bases in between. Germline loops: CDR1 DFQATT, CDR2 SNEGSKA (reference sequence). The CDR3: CSAREGGQTQYF. The CDR3, as DNA: TGCAGTGCTAGAGAGGGGGGCCAGACCCAGTACTTC.

This clonotype was seen repeatedly, ten times or more. The rearrangement joins TRBV7-3 to TRBJ2-2, with TRBD2 matching over 15 bases. This CDR3 is 18 amino acids long. Trimming took 5 bases from V and 4 from J; bases not matched to a gene: 8. CDR1 and CDR2 from the germline V gene are SGHTA and FQGTGA. CDR3 protein: CASSPSGGLAGGTGELFF. In DNA, the CDR3 is TGTGCCAGCAGCCCCTCCGGGGGACTAGCGGGGGGCACCGGGGAGCTGTTTTTT.

This clonotype was observed a handful of times. Germline and junction disagree at one end, which may indicate a read error. The rearrangement uses TRBV3-1 and TRBJ2-1; 8 bases are shared with TRBD2. The CDR3 is 18 residues long. Germline CDR1 is LGHDT and CDR2 is YNNKEL (reference sequence). In nucleotides, the CDR3 is TGTGCCTGCAGTTTCCCCCGGGGGGGCCGGGGGGTATACAATGAGCAGTTCTTC. Encoded protein: CACSFPRGGRGVYNEQFF.

There are many counts of this clonotype. J is TRBJ2-2 and V is TRBV10-1; D not resolved. The V end lost 6 bases, the J end lost 4 bases, and 9 bases lay between the germline ends. This CDR3 is 13 amino acids long. The V gene's germline CDR1 is WNHNN and CDR2 SYGVQD (reference sequence). CDR3 nucleotide sequence: TGCGCCAGCAGAGGCCAGGTCACCGGGGAGCTGTTTTTT. Its translation is CASRGQVTGELFF.

This clonotype was detected ten times or more. The V call is TRBV6-2 or TRBV6-3, the J call TRBJ1-3; no firm D call. Trimming removed 8 bases from V and 3 bases from J, with 20 bases in between. This CDR3 has 16 residues. Per the germline V gene, CDR1 is MNHEY and CDR2 is SVGEGT. CDR3 bases: TGTGCCAGCCAGAGTCAAGGGCTTGGACGTGGAAACACCATATATTTT. Amino acids: CASQSQGLGRGNTIYF.

This clonotype was found many times. The chain has TRBV7-7 and TRBJ2-1; 10 bases agree with TRBD2. Unmatched junction bases numbered 7, after V lost 5 bases and J lost 3 bases. CDR3 length: 16 residues. The germline gives CDR1 SSHAT, CDR2 FNYEAQ (reference sequence). The CDR3 region is CASSRQGLALYNEQFF. The CDR3 region has the DNA TGTGCCAGCAGCCGCCAGGGACTAGCGCTCTACAATGAGCAGTTCTTC.

In its sample, this clonotype was seen many times. The gene calls are TRBV5-5 and TRBJ1-5; D not resolved. The germline V gene has CDR1 SGHKS and CDR2 YYEKEE (reference sequence). Deletions cut 1 base from V and 4 bases from J, with 12 bases between. CDR3 length: 15 amino acids. CDR3 in DNA: TGTGCCAGCAGCTTGTGGATCGGAGTGAATCAGCCCCAGCATTTT. Protein sequence: CASSLWIGVNQPQHF.

This clonotype was counted many times. V usage is TRBV11-2 and J usage is TRBJ1-1, with TRBD1 as a possible D gene (6 bases). Germline assignment: CDR1 SGHAT and CDR2 FQNNGV. The CDR3 is made up of 16 amino acids. Between the trimmed V and J ends, which lost 2 bases and 1 base, there was a span of 14 bases. The CDR3 is CASSLRQVKKNTEAFF. Written as DNA, the CDR3 is TGTGCCAGCAGCTTAAGACAGGTTAAAAAGAACACTGAAGCTTTCTTT. Complete variable domain (other parts from reference TRBV11-2 and TRBJ1-1): EAGVAQSPRYKIIEKRQSVAFWCNPISGHATLYWYQQILGQGPKLLIQFQNNGVVDDSQLPKDRFSAERLKGVDSTLKIQPAKLEDSAVYLCASSLRQVKKNTEAFFGQGTRLTVV.

Many counts were recorded for this clonotype. The chain has TRBV20-1 and TRBJ2-7; D gene uncertain. Trimming took 1 base from V and 4 from J, leaving 11 bases between them. Per germline, CDR1 DFQATT and CDR2 SNEGSKA (reference sequence). The CDR3 runs 13 residues. The CDR3 sequence is CSARGQVLYEQYF. CDR3 DNA: TGCAGTGCTAGAGGCCAGGTCTTATACGAGCAGTACTTC.

This clonotype was observed at least ten times. The V call is TRBV6-1, the J call TRBJ2-5; TRBD2 might be the D (6 bases). CDR1 MNHNS and CDR2 SASEGT come from the germline V gene. The germline V and J ends were trimmed by 7 bases and 5 bases, with 17 bases remaining between them. The length of the CDR3 is 14 residues. CDR3 region: CASTRTLRGETQYF. The CDR3 DNA sequence: TGTGCCAGCACCAGGACCCTCCGGGGGGAGACCCAGTACTTC.

Ten or more counts support this clonotype. The V call is TRBV6-1, the J call TRBJ2-3; the D gene is possibly TRBD1 (5 bases). There are 14 residues in the CDR3. The germline V gene encodes CDR1 MNHNS and CDR2 SASEGT. V was trimmed by 2 bases and J by 2 bases, leaving 8 bases between them. CDR3 DNA: TGTGCCAGCAGTGAAACACAGGTCACAGATACGCAGTATTTT. It specifies CASSETQVTDTQYF.

This clonotype was observed many times. The chain carries TRBV11-2 and TRBJ2-7, with D perhaps TRBD1 (6 bases). Looked up from germline, CDR1 is SGHAT and CDR2 is FQNNGV. With 4 bases removed from V and 4 bases from J, the gap between germline ends came to 17 bases. CDR3 length equals 15 residues. CDR3 nucleotides: TGTGCCAGCAGCTGGAACCGGGACACTCCTTACGAGCAGTACGTC. Translated: CASSWNRDTPYEQYV.

This clonotype was found many times. The rearrangement uses TRBV20-1 and TRBJ2-7, with a tentative D call TRBD1 (6 bases). Germline V gene sequence: CDR1 DFQATT, CDR2 SNEGSKA (reference sequence). Trimming removed 8 bases at V and 9 bases at J, with 23 bases between. The CDR3 has 13 amino acids. The CDR3, as DNA: TGCAGTACAAACCTCCCGGGACAAAAACTGCAGTACGTC. Protein: CSTNLPGQKLQYV.

There are many counts of this clonotype. The chain has TRBV11-2 and TRBJ2-3; 11 bases agree with TRBD2. With 4 bases clipped from V and 12 bases from J, the junction kept 18 bases outside the gene matches. In germline, CDR1 is SGHAT, CDR2 FQNNGV. This CDR3 contains 17 residues. The CDR3, as DNA: TGTGCCAGCAGCTCAGGTCGCCTTGTAGCGGGGGGGCGTACACAGTATTTT. Translating it yields CASSSGRLVAGGRTQYF.

This clonotype was found many times. V gene TRBV28 combines with J gene TRBJ2-3; D is undetermined. The CDR3 is made up of 13 amino acids. Looked up from germline, CDR1 is MDHEN and CDR2 is SYDVKM. V gave up 6 bases and J gave up 0 bases, with 7 bases separating them. The CDR3 bases are TGTGCCAGCAGCAACCCGAGCACAGATACGCAGTATTTT. Translating it yields CASSNPSTDTQYF.

This clonotype was found many times. This chain uses TRBV24-1 with TRBJ2-5; 8 bases align to TRBD1. The germline CDR1 and CDR2 sequences are KGHDR and SFDVKD. The CDR3 has 15 residues. V shed 4 bases and J 5 bases; nucleotides not matched to a gene: 8. The CDR3 spells CATSETETGDETQYF. CDR3 in DNA: TGTGCCACCAGTGAGACCGAGACAGGGGACGAGACCCAGTACTTC.

This clonotype was seen at least ten times. The rearrangement uses TRBV10-3 and TRBJ2-7, with D possibly being TRBD1 or TRBD2 (5 bases each). The CDR3 loop spans 15 amino acids. Germline V gene lookup returns CDR1 ENHRY and CDR2 SYGVKD. Between the trimmed V and J ends, which lost 6 bases and 0 bases, there was a span of 15 bases. CDR3 residues: CAIREGQRGSYEQYF. CDR3 in DNA: TGTGCCATCAGAGAGGGCCAAAGGGGCTCCTACGAGCAGTACTTC.